This T cell receptor (beta chain) is from a study of blood T cell repertoires in COVID-19. Study in general: The United States, Italy and Spain were the sources of the acute and convalescent COVID-19 samples.

Method: immunoSEQ multiplex PCR; TCRdb's copy keeps in-frame clones and lacks some. Here the sample spans about 140,000 clones, approximately 80% being singletons. Germline V gives CDR1 MRHNA, CDR2 SNTAGT. V was shortened by 5 bases and J by 4 bases, with 14 bases between the two germline ends. The CDR3 runs 14 residues. The sequenced sample was peripheral blood. The V call is TRBV6-4, the J call TRBJ1-1; D may be TRBD1 (5 bases). The sequence came from a man between 50 and 59 years old with acute or convalescent COVID-19. CDR3 nucleotides: TGTGCCAGCAGTCCCACCTGGGGGGGCACTGAAGCTTTCTTT. Amino acids: CASSPTWGGTEAFF.